One and the same sample provided the 9 T cell receptor beta chains below, sequenced in a study of shared clonotypes between healthy human individuals. Produced via immunoSEQ multiplex PCR; TCRdb's table is partial and in-frame only. Of approximately 350,000 clones in the sample, 96% are singletons; the top ten hold around 0.3%. The specimen sequenced was memory CD8+ T cells sorted from blood. Subset defined: CD45RO+ cells pooled with CCR7-negative TemRA cells. These receptors came from a man aged 30 to 39 in good health.

The chain links TRBV7-2 to TRBJ1-2, with D unresolved. Trimming left V 3 bases short and J 7 bases short, with 12 bases between. Germline V gene data show CDR1 as SGHTA and CDR2 as FQGNSA. The CDR3 length is 13 residues. The CDR3 nucleotides are TGTGCCAGCAGCTTGGAGGGCCCGGGTGGCTACACCTTC. It yields the protein CASSLEGPGGYTF. The full variable domain, its missing parts supplied by reference TRBV7-2 and TRBJ1-2, is GAGVSQSPSNKVTEKGKDVELRCDPISGHTALYWYRQSLGQGLEFLIYFQGNSAPDKSGLPSDRFSAERTGGSVSTLTIQRTQQEDSAVYLCASSLEGPGGYTFGSGTRLTVV.

The chain links TRBV2 to TRBJ2-1; D is perhaps TRBD2 (5 bases). There are 12 residues in the CDR3. Germline CDR1 reads SNHLY; CDR2 reads FYNNEI. The V gene lost 8 bases and the J gene lost 0 bases, with 5 bases spanning the gap. DNA of the CDR3: TGTGCCAGCGGGAGCTCCTACAATGAGCAGTTCTTC. Translation: CASGSSYNEQFF.

The chain recombines TRBV7-8 with TRBJ2-7; D not resolved. CDR1 and CDR2 (germline): SGHVS, FQNEAQ. V lost 2 bases, J lost 0 bases, and 11 bases lay in between. This CDR3 is 15 amino acids long. CDR3 region: CASSLSEDRSYEQYF. The CDR3 bases are TGTGCCAGCAGCTTATCAGAGGATCGCTCCTACGAGCAGTACTTC.

V gene TRBV5-1 combines with J gene TRBJ2-3; 9 bases match TRBD2. CDR1 and CDR2 from the germline V gene are SGHRS and YFSETQ. CDR3 length: 19 residues. The V segment lost 3 bases and the J segment 0 bases; nucleotides outside the gene matches: 14. The DNA for the CDR3 is TGCGCCAGCAGCTATACTAGCGGGCGATCGTCAATTAGCACAGATACGCAGTATTTT. This translates into CASSYTSGRSSISTDTQYF.

This chain joins TRBV27 and TRBJ1-5; 7 bases align to TRBD1. The CDR3 covers 15 residues. With V trimmed by 6 bases and J by 1 base, 6 bases remained unmatched. Per the germline V gene, CDR1 is MNHEY and CDR2 is SMNVEV (reference sequence). The CDR3, as DNA: TGTGCCAGCAGCTTGACAGGGCCGAGCAATCAGCCCCAGCATTTT. Translated, it gives CASSLTGPSNQPQHF.

This chain joins TRBV11-2 and TRBJ1-3; TRBD1 agrees at 7 bases. Germline V CDR1 and CDR2: SGHAT, FQNNGV. V trimming: 6 bases; J trimming: 0 bases; junction bases outside the gene matches: 8. There are 16 residues in the CDR3. CDR3 protein: CASRTRQGHSGNTIYF. CDR3 bases: TGTGCCAGCAGAACCAGACAGGGCCACTCTGGAAACACCATATATTTT.

This chain links TRBV6-6 with TRBJ1-1; 11 bases map to TRBD1. V lost 4 bases, J lost 10 bases, and 2 bases stayed unmatched. This CDR3 has 12 amino acids. Germline-derived CDR1 and CDR2 are MNHNY and SVGAGI (reference sequence). The CDR3 loop is CASSLGTGGAFF. As DNA, the CDR3 is TGTGCCAGCAGTTTGGGGACAGGGGGAGCTTTCTTT.

This clone was seen only once. The chain combines TRBV5-4 with TRBJ1-4, with D possibly TRBD1 on 5 matching bases. This CDR3 contains 15 residues. V lost 2 bases to trimming and J lost 0 bases, with 8 bases between them. Germline assignment: CDR1 SGHNT and CDR2 YYREEE (reference sequence). The chain's CDR3 is CASSFRGATNEKLFF. The CDR3 DNA sequence: TGTGCCAGCAGCTTCCGGGGGGCAACTAATGAAAAACTGTTTTTT.

The CDR3 nucleotides read TGCGCCAGCAGCCCGGCGGGTCGCGGGAGTCCAGACAATGAGCAGTTCTTC. Translated, it gives CASSPAGRGSPDNEQFF. The J gene is TRBJ2-1, the V gene TRBV4-1; the match to TRBD2 covers 7 bases. This CDR3 region has 17 residues. The germline V gene has CDR1 MGHRA and CDR2 YSYEKL. Trimming removed 4 bases from V and 5 bases from J; junction bases left unmatched: 14.